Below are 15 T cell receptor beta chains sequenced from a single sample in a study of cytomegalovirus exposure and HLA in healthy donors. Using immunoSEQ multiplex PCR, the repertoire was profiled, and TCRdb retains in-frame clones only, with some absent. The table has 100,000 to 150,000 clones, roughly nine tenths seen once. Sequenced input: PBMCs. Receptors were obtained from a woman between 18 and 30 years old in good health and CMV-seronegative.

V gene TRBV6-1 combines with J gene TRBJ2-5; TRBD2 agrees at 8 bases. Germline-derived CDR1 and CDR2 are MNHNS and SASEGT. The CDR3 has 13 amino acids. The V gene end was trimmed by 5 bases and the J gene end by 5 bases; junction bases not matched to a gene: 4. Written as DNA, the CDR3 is TGTGCCAGCAGTTTAGCGGGGCGGGAGACCCAGTACTTC. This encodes CASSLAGRETQYF.

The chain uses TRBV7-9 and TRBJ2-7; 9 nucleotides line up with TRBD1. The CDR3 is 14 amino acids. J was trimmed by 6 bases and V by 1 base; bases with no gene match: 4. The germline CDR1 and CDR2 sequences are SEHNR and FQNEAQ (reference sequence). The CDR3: CASSLGTGAGEQYF. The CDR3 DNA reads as TGTGCCAGCAGCTTAGGGACAGGGGCCGGCGAGCAGTACTTC.

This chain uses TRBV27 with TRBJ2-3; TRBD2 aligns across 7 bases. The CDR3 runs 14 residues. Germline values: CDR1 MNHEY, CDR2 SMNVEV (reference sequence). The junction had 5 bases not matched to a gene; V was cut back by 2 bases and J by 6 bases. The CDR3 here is CASSLQDGRDTQYF. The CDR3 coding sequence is TGTGCCAGCAGTTTACAGGACGGGAGGGATACGCAGTATTTT.

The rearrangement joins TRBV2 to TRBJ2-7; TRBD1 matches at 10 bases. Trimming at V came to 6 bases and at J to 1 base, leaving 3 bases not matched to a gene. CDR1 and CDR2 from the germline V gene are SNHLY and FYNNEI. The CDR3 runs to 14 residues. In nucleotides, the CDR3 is TGTGCCAGCAGCAGGGACAGGGGATCCTACGAGCAGTACTTC. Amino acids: CASSRDRGSYEQYF.

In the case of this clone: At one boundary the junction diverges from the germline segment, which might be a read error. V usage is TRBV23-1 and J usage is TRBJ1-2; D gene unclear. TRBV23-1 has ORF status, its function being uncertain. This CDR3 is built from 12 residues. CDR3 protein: CASSWGVQAENF. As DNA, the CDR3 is TGCGCCAGCAGCTGGGGAGTCCAGGCCGAAAACTTC.

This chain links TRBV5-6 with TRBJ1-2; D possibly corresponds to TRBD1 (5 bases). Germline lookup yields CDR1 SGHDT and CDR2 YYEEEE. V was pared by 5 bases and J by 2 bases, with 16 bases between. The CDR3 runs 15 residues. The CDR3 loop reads CASSRVGAMNYGYTF. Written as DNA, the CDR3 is TGTGCCAGCAGTCGCGTTGGGGCGATGAACTATGGCTACACCTTC. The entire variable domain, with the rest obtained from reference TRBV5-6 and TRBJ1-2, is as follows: DAGVTQSPTHLIKTRGQQVTLRCSPKSGHDTVSWYQQALGQGPQFIFQYYEEEERQRGNFPDRFSGHQFPNYSSELNVNALLLGDSALYLCASSRVGAMNYGYTFGSGTRLTVV.

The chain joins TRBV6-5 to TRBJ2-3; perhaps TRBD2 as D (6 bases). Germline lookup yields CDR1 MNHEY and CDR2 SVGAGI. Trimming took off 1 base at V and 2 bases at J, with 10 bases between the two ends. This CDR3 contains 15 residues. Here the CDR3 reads CASSYLAGTTDTQYF. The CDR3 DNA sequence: TGTGCCAGCAGTTACTTGGCGGGGACCACAGATACGCAGTATTTT.

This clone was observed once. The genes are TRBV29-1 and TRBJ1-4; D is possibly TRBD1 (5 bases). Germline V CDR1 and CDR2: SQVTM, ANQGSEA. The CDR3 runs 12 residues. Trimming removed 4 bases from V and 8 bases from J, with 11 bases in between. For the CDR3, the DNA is TGCAGCGTTGGGGGGGGACGGGAAAAACTGTTTTTT. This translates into CSVGGGREKLFF.

The CDR3 region has the DNA TGCGCCAGCAGCTCACTAGCGGAAACCTACAATGAGCAGTTCTTC. Translation: CASSSLAETYNEQFF. The V call is TRBV5-1, the J call TRBJ2-1; TRBD2 aligns across 8 bases. V gave up 3 bases and J gave up 2 bases; unmatched junction bases: 4. CDR3 size: 15 residues. The germline V gene encodes CDR1 SGHRS and CDR2 YFSETQ.

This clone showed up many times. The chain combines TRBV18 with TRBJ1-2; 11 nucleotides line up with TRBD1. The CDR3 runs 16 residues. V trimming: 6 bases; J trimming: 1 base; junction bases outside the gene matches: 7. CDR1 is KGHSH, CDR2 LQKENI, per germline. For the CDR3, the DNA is TGTGCCAGCTCGCTCGGACAGGGGGCTGTTAACTATGGCTACACCTTC. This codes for CASSLGQGAVNYGYTF.

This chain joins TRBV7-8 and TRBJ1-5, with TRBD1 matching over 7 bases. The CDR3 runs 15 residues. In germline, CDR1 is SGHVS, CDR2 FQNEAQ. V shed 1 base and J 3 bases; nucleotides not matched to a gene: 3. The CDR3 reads CASSLGGQINQPQHF. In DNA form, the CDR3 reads TGTGCCAGCAGCTTAGGGGGACAGATCAATCAGCCCCAGCATTTT.

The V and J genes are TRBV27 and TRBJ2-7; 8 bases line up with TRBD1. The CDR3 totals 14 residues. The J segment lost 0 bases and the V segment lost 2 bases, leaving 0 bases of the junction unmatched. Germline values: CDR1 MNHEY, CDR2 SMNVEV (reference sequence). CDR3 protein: CASSLGTGSYEQYF. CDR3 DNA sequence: TGTGCCAGCAGTTTAGGGACAGGCTCCTACGAGCAGTACTTC.

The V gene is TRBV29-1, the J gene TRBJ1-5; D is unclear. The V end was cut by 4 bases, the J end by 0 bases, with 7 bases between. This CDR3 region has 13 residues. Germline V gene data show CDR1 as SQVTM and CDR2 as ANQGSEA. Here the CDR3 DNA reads TGCAGCGTTGTAACGAGTAGCAATCAGCCCCAGCATTTT. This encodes CSVVTSSNQPQHF.

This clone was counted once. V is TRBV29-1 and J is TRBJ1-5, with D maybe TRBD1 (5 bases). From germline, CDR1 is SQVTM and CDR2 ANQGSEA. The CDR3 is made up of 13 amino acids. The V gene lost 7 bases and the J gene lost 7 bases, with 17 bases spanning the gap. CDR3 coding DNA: TGCAGCGCCATGGCAGGGTTGGGGCAGCCCCAGCATTTT. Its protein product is CSAMAGLGQPQHF.

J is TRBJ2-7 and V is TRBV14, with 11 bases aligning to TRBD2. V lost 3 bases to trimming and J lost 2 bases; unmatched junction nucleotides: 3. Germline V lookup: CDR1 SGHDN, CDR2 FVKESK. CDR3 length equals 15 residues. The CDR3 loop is CASSQGLADTYEQYF. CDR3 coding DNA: TGTGCCAGCAGCCAGGGACTAGCGGATACCTACGAGCAGTACTTC.